This T cell receptor beta chain came from a study of T cell responses to AZD1222 COVID-19 vaccine. General study findings and limits: Sampling that yielded the repertoires occurred only after the peak T cell response. After two AZD1222 doses, spike-specific TCR breadth and depth rose versus day 0. CD4 TCRs covered the whole spike, strongest at regions 160-218 and 743-854. The donors showed a predominance of white British ancestry and of females, with possible underestimation of clonal diversity.

The germline V and J ends were trimmed by 7 bases and 0 bases, with 13 bases remaining between them. The CDR3 consists of 15 residues. CDR1 LNHDA and CDR2 SQIVND come from the germline V gene (reference sequence). The method was immunoSEQ multiplex PCR; TCRdb's version includes in-frame clones alone and lacks a portion of them. The sample has about 160,000 clones, 85% to 95% seen once. On this clone itself: Its antigen remains unknown.

The origin of this receptor is an adult who received the AZD1222 COVID-19 vaccine. V is TRBV19 and J is TRBJ1-3; weak D call: TRBD1 (5 bases). The sample consisted of peripheral blood, taken 28 days after the second AZD1222 dose. In DNA, the CDR3 is TGTGCCAGTAAACAGGAAGCCTTCTCTGGAAACACCATATATTTT. This sequence encodes CASKQEAFSGNTIYF. Full variable domain (missing parts from reference TRBV19 and TRBJ1-3): DGGITQSPKYLFRKEGQNVTLSCEQNLNHDAMYWYRQDPGQGLRLIYYSQIVNDFQKGDIAEGYSVSREKKESFPLTVTSAQKNPTAFYLCASKQEAFSGNTIYFGEGSWLTVV.